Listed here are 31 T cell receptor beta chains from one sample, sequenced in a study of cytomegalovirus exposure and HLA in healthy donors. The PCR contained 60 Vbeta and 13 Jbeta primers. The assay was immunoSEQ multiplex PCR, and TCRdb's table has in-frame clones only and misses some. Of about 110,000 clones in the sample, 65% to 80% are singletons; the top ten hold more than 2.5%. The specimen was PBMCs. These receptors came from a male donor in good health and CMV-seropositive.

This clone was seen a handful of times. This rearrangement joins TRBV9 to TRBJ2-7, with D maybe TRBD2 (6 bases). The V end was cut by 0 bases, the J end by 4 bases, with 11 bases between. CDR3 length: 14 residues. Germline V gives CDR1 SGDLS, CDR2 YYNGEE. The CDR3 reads CASSVGSRGYEQYF. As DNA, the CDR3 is TGTGCCAGCAGCGTAGGCAGCCGGGGGTACGAGCAGTACTTC.

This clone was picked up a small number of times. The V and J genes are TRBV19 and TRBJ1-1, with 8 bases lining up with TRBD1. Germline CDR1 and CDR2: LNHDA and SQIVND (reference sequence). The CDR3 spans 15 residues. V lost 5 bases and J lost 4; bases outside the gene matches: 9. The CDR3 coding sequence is TGTGCCAGTAGTCTAAGGACAGGGTCGACCACTGAAGCTTTCTTT. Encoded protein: CASSLRTGSTTEAFF.

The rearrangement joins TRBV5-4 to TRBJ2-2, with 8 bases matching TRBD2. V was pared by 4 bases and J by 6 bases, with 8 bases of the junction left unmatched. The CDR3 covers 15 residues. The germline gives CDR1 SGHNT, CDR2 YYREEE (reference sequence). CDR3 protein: CASSTRGGRPGELFF. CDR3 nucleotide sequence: TGTGCCAGCAGCACCCGGGGGGGCCGTCCCGGGGAGCTGTTTTTT.

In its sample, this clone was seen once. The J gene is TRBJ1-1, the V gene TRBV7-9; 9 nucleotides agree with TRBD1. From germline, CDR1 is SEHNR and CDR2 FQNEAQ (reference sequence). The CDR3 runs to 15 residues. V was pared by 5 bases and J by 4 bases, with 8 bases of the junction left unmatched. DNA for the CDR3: TGTGCCAGCAGCCTAACCGGGACAGGGTCCACTGAAGCTTTCTTT. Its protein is CASSLTGTGSTEAFF. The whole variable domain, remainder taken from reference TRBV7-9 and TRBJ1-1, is DTGVSQNPRHKITKRGQNVTFRCDPISEHNRLYWYRQTLGQGPEFLTYFQNEAQLEKSRLLSDRFSAERPKGSFSTLEIQRTEQGDSAMYLCASSLTGTGSTEAFFGQGTRLTVV.

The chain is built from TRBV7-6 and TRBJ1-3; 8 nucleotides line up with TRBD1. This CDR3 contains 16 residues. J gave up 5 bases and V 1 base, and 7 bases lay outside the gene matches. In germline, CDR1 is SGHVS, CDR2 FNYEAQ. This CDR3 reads CASSLGNRGARNTIYF. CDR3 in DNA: TGTGCCAGCAGCTTAGGGAACAGGGGGGCCAGAAACACCATATATTTT.

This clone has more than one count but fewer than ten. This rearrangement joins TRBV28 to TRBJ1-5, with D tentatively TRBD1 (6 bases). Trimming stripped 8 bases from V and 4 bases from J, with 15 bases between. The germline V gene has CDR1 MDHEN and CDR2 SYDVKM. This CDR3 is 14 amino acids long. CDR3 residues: CASSTRTANQPQHF. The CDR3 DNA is TGTGCCAGCTCTACGAGGACAGCTAATCAGCCCCAGCATTTT.

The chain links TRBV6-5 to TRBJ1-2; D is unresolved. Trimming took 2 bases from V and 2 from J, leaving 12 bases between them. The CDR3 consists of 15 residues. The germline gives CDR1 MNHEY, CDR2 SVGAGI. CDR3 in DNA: TGTGCCAGCAGTTACGATTCGGGTGCCAACTATGGCTACACCTTC. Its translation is CASSYDSGANYGYTF.

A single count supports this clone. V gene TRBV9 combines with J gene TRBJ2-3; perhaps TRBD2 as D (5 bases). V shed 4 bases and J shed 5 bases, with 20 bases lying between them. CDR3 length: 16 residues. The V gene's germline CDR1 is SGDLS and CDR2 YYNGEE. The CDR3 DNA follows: TGTGCCAGCAGCTCCCTGGGTGGGCGGGCTGGAGATACGCAGTATTTT. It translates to CASSSLGGRAGDTQYF.

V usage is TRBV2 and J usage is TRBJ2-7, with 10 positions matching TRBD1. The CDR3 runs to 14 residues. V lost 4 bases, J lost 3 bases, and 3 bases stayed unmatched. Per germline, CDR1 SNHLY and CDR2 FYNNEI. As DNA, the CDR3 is TGTGCCAGCAGTGCGAGGACAGGGGGCTACGAGCAGTACTTC. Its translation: CASSARTGGYEQYF.

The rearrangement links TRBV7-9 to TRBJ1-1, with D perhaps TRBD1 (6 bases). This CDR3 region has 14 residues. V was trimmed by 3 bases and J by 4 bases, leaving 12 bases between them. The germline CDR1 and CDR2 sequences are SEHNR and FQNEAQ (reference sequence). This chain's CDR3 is CASSFVLGGTEAFF. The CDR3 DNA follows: TGTGCCAGCAGCTTTGTTTTAGGGGGCACTGAAGCTTTCTTT.

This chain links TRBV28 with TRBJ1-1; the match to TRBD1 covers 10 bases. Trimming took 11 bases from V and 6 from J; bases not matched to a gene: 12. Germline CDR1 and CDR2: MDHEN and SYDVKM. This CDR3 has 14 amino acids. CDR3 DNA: TGTGCCGGGAAGGGACAGGGGAGGGTGGCTGAAGCTTTCTTT. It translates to CAGKGQGRVAEAFF.

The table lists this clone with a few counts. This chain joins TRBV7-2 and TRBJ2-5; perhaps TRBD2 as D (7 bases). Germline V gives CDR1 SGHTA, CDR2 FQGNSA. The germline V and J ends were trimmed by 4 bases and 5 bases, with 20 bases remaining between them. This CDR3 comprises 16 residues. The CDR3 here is CASSSSIVGGRETQYF. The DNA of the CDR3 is TGTGCCAGCAGCTCCTCAATAGTGGGGGGGCGGGAGACCCAGTACTTC.

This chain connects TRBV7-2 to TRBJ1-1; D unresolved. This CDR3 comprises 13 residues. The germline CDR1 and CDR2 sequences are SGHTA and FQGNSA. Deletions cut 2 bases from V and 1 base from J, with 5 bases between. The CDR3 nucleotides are TGTGCCAGCAGCTTACGGGGGAACACTGAAGCTTTCTTT. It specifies CASSLRGNTEAFF.

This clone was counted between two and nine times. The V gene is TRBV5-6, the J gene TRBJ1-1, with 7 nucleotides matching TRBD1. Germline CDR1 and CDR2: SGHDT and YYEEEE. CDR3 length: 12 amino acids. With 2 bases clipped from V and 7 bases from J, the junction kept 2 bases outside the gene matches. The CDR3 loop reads CASSFSGGEAFF. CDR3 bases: TGTGCCAGCAGCTTTTCAGGGGGTGAAGCTTTCTTT.

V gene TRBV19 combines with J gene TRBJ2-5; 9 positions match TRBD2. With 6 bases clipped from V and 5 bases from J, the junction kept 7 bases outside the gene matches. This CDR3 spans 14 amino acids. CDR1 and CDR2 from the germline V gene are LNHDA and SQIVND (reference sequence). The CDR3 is CASRSLAGLETQYF. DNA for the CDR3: TGTGCCAGTAGGTCCCTAGCGGGGCTGGAGACCCAGTACTTC.

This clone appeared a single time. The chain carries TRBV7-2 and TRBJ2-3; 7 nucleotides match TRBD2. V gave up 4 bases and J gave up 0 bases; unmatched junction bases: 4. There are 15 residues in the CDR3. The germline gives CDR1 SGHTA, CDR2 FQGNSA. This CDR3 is CASSSAGRSTDTQYF. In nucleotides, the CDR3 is TGTGCCAGCAGCTCAGCGGGGAGGAGCACAGATACGCAGTATTTT.

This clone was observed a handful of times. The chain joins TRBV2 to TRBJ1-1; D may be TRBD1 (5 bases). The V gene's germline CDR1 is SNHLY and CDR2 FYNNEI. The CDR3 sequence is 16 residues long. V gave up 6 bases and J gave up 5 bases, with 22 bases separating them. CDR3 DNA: TGTGCCAGCAGGCCCGTGAATGGTGGGGCGGGGACTGAAGCTTTCTTT. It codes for CASRPVNGGAGTEAFF.

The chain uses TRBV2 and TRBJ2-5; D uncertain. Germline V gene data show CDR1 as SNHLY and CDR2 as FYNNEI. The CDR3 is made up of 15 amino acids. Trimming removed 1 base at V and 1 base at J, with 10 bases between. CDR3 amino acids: CASSEVGLAQETQYF. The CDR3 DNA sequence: TGTGCCAGCAGTGAAGTTGGGCTGGCCCAAGAGACCCAGTACTTC.

The CDR3 spells CASSQRRWGLYGYTF. The CDR3 nucleotides are TGTGCCAGCAGCCAAAGGAGATGGGGACTCTATGGCTACACCTTC. The chain recombines TRBV4-2 with TRBJ1-2, with a tentative D call TRBD1 (5 bases). The CDR3 spans 15 residues. Trimming took off 2 bases at V and 4 bases at J, with 14 bases between the two ends. CDR1 LGHNA and CDR2 YNFKEQ come from the germline V gene.

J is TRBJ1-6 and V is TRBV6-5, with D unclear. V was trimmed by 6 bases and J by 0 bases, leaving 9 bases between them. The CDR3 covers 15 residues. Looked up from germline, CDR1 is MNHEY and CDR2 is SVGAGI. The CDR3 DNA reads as TGTGCCAGCAGACCCTCGAGCTCCTATAATTCACCCCTCCACTTT. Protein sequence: CASRPSSSYNSPLHF.

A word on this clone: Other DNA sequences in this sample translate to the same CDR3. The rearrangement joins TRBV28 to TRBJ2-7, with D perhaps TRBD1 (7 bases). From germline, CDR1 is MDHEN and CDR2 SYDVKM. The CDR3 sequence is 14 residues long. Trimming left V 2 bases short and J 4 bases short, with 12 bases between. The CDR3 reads CASSLQGGRYEQYF. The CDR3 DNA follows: TGTGCCAGCAGTTTACAGGGGGGAAGATACGAGCAGTACTTC. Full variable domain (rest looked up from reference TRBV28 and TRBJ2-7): DVKVTQSSRYLVKRTGEKVFLECVQDMDHENMFWYRQDPGLGLRLIYFSYDVKMKEKGDIPEGYSVSREKKERFSLILESASTNQTSMYLCASSLQGGRYEQYFGPGTRLTVT.

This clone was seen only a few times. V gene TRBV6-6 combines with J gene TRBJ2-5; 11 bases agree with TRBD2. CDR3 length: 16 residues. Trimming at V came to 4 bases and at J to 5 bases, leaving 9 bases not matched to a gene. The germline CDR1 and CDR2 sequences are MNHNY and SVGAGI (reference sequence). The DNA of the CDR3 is TGTGCCAGCAGTTCCGCCATAGCGGGAGGGCAGGAGACCCAGTACTTC. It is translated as CASSSAIAGGQETQYF.

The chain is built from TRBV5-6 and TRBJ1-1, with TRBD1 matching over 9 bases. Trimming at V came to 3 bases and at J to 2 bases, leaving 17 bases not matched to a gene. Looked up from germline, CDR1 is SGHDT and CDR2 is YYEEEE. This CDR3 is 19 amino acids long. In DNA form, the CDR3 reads TGTGCCAGCAGCTCACAACCTAACAGGGGGCGCGGTAGAAACACTGAAGCTTTCTTT. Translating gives CASSSQPNRGRGRNTEAFF.

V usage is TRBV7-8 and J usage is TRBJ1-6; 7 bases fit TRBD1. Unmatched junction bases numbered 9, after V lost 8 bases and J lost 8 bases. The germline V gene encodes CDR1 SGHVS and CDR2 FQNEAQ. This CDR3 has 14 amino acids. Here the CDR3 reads CASVTGTDYSPLHF. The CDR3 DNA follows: TGTGCCAGCGTGACCGGGACAGACTATTCACCCCTCCACTTT.

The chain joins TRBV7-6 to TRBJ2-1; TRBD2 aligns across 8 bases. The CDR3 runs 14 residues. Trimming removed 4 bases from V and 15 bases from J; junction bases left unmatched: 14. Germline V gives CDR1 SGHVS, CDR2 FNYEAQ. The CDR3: CASSYFNAGGGMFF. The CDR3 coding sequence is TGTGCCAGCAGCTACTTTAATGCCGGGGGGGGAATGTTCTTC.

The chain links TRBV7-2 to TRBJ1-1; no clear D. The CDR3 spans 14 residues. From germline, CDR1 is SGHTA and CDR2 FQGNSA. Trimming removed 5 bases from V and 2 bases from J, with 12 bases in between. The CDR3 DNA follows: TGTGCCAGCAGCCCCCAGTGGAGTAACACTGAAGCTTTCTTT. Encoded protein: CASSPQWSNTEAFF.

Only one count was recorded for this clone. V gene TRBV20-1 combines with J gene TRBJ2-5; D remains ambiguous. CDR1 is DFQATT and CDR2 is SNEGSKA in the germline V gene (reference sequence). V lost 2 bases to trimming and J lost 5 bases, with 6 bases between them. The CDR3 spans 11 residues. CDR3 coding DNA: TGCAGTGCTAGATTTATGGAGACCCAGTACTTC. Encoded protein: CSARFMETQYF.

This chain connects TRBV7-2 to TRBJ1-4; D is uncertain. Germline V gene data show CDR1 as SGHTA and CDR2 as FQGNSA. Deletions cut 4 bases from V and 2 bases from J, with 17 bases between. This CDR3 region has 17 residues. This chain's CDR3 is CASSSQSGRPTNEKLFF. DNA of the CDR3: TGTGCCAGCAGCTCGCAATCGGGTCGACCGACTAATGAAAAACTGTTTTTT.

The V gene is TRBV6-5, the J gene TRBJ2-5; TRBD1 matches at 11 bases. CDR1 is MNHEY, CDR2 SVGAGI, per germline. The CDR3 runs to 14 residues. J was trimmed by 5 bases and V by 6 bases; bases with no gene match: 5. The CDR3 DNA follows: TGTGCCAGCAGGTCGGACAGGGGGCGTGAGACCCAGTACTTC. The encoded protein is CASRSDRGRETQYF.

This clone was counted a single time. CDR3 bases: TGTGCCAGCAGCCAGGCGCAGCGTGGGGGCCCAAACTACTACGAGCAGTACTTC. Translated: CASSQAQRGGPNYYEQYF. This sequence joins TRBV4-2 and TRBJ2-7; maybe TRBD1 (6 bases). The CDR3 extends over 18 amino acids. Per the germline V gene, CDR1 is LGHNA and CDR2 is YNFKEQ. Trimming pared 3 bases from V and 3 bases from J, leaving 24 bases between.

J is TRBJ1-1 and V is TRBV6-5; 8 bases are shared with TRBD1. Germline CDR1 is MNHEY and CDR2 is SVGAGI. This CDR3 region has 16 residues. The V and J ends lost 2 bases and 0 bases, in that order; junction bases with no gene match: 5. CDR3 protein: CASSYTGQAMNTEAFF. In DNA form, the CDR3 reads TGTGCCAGCAGTTACACGGGACAGGCCATGAACACTGAAGCTTTCTTT.